This record covers a single T cell receptor beta chain. Antigen: not known. The sample originates from a study of response to subunit inactivated influenza vaccine. Trimming took off 5 bases at V and 4 bases at J, with 17 bases between the two ends. The CDR3 length is 15 residues. Germline V gene lookup returns CDR1 LNHNV and CDR2 YYDKDF (reference sequence). One entry per CDR3 protein results from TCRdb running MiXCR on the RT-PCR reads. This repertoire shows 600,000 to 850,000 distinct CDR3 sequences, 12% to 15% found once; its top ten account for approximately 7.6%. Study-wide findings and caveats: Authors suggested seasonal influenza vaccinations each recruit few new T cells.

The chain has TRBV15 and TRBJ2-5; D may be TRBD1 or TRBD2 (5 bases each). Sequencing was performed on PBMCs from blood, taken 14 to 15 days before vaccination. The sequence came from a man aged 45-65 years who received an inactivated influenza vaccine. Here the CDR3 reads CATSPTGTRGETQYF. In DNA form, the CDR3 reads TGTGCCACCAGCCCAACTGGGACGAGGGGAGAGACCCAGTACTTC. Variable domain in full (rest from reference TRBV15 and TRBJ2-5): DAMVIQNPRYQVTQFGKPVTLSCSQTLNHNVMYWYQQKSSQAPKLLFHYYDKDFNNEADTPDNFQSRRPNTSFCFLDIRSPGLGDTAMYLCATSPTGTRGETQYFGPGTRLLVL.